This record looks at one TCR beta chain sequence and its context. This record comes from a study of blood T cell repertoires in COVID-19. About the research overall: There were acute and convalescent COVID-19 samples, and they came from the United States, Italy and Spain. The cDNA or gDNA used as material had been derived from T cells, B-cell-depleted T cells, or PBMCs.

Per the original methods: Nucleated cell counts were estimated from reference gene primer amplification. Repertoires were generated with immunoSEQ multiplex PCR, while TCRdb's copy carries only in-frame clones and drops some. That table gives V, J and clone size, and the DNA gave D and trimming. The data hold 15,000 or so clones, with around 75% observed a single time. The CDR3 runs 15 residues. V was cut by 4 bases and J by 11 bases, with 23 bases left in between. CDR1 SNHLY and CDR2 FYNNEI come from the germline V gene. The sequence was collected from a man aged 55 to 70 with acute or convalescent COVID-19. Sequenced sample: peripheral blood. The chain couples TRBV2 to TRBJ1-1; TRBD1 might be the D (5 bases). CDR3 sequence reads: CASSGGGTSQVNAFF. CDR3 sequence (DNA): TGTGCCAGCAGTGGGGGGGGGACTTCCCAAGTGAATGCTTTCTTT.